Listed here are 31 T cell receptor beta chains from one sample, sequenced in a study of shared clonotypes between healthy human individuals. Generated by immunoSEQ multiplex PCR, the TCRdb table keeps only in-frame clones and is missing some. Counted here are about 710,000 clones, around 73% occurring once; the ten biggest clones make up around 1.8%. Material for sequencing was memory CD4+ T cells sorted from blood. Described subset: CD45RA-negative fraction. These receptors were taken from a woman in her twenties or thirties in good health.

The V and J genes are TRBV7-6 and TRBJ1-4; 12 nucleotides line up with TRBD1. The germline V gene has CDR1 SGHVS and CDR2 FNYEAQ. Losses at the gene ends were 6 bases for V and 7 bases for J; bases not matched to a gene: 6. The CDR3 is made up of 15 amino acids. The CDR3 region has the DNA TGTGCCAGCAGACGCGGGACAGGGGGCATTGAAAAACTGTTTTTT. Translation gives CASRRGTGGIEKLFF.

V and J are TRBV7-2 and TRBJ2-7; no clear D gene. The CDR3 contains 15 residues. The V gene lost 2 bases and the J gene lost 5 bases, with 16 bases spanning the gap. Germline V gives CDR1 SGHTA, CDR2 FQGNSA. The CDR3 region has the DNA TGTGCCAGCAGCTTAATCATCGGGCCTGGGCACGAGCAGTACTTC. Encoded protein: CASSLIIGPGHEQYF.

This chain links TRBV6-6 with TRBJ2-2; no definite D call. CDR1 and CDR2 (germline): MNHNY, SVGAGI (reference sequence). The CDR3 runs to 15 residues. V lost 6 bases, J lost 2 bases, and 13 bases lay in between. The CDR3 DNA is TGTGCCAGCAGCTCCAACGGTCTTAACACCGGGGAGCTGTTTTTT. As protein: CASSSNGLNTGELFF.

This clone has a handful of counts. The same CDR3 arises from other DNA sequences in this sample as well. The CDR3 is CASSLRGGTEAFF. In DNA, the CDR3 is TGTGCCAGCAGCCTTAGGGGGGGAACTGAAGCTTTCTTT. The rearrangement links TRBV14 to TRBJ1-1; weak D call: TRBD1 (6 bases). The CDR3 consists of 13 residues. Germline CDR1 is SGHDN and CDR2 is FVKESK. With 4 bases removed from V and 5 bases from J, the gap between germline ends came to 11 bases. Looking up the rest from reference TRBV14 and TRBJ1-1 gives the full variable domain: EAGVTQFPSHSVIEKGQTVTLRCDPISGHDNLYWYRRVMGKEIKFLLHFVKESKQDESGMPNNRFLAERTGGTYSTLKVQPAELEDSGVYFCASSLRGGTEAFFGQGTRLTVV.

This sequence joins TRBV12-1 and TRBJ1-2; the table's TRBD1 call for D was not verified on the DNA. TRBV12-1 is shown as a pseudogene. There are 19 residues in the CDR3. The CDR3, as DNA: TGTGCCAGCAGCTTCCAAGTGTTGGACAGGGTAATGTGGGTCTATGGCTACACCTTC. It is translated as CASSFQVLDRVMWVYGYTF.

V is TRBV28 and J is TRBJ2-7, with D tentatively TRBD1 (5 bases). The CDR3 consists of 12 residues. Germline values: CDR1 MDHEN, CDR2 SYDVKM. Trimming left V 8 bases short and J 4 bases short, with 12 bases between. For the CDR3, the DNA is TGTGCCAGCCAGGGTGGTTTGTACGAGCAGTACTTC. Encoded protein: CASQGGLYEQYF.

V gene TRBV5-6 combines with J gene TRBJ2-5; weak D call: TRBD2 (6 bases). V was cut by 3 bases and J by 2 bases, with 14 bases left in between. This CDR3 comprises 15 residues. Per germline, CDR1 SGHDT and CDR2 YYEEEE. As DNA, the CDR3 is TGTGCCAGCAGCTACCAGGGAGGAAGACAAGAGACCCAGTACTTC. Its protein product is CASSYQGGRQETQYF. Drawing the rest from reference TRBV5-6 and TRBJ2-5, the complete variable domain is DAGVTQSPTHLIKTRGQQVTLRCSPKSGHDTVSWYQQALGQGPQFIFQYYEEEERQRGNFPDRFSGHQFPNYSSELNVNALLLGDSALYLCASSYQGGRQETQYFGPGTRLLVL.

The J gene is TRBJ1-5, the V gene TRBV10-3; D is ambiguous. The V gene's germline CDR1 is ENHRY and CDR2 SYGVKD. This CDR3 is 13 amino acids long. With 3 bases removed from V and 0 bases from J, the gap between germline ends came to 3 bases. CDR3 bases: TGTGCCATCAGTGACGTTAGCAATCAGCCCCAGCATTTT. Amino acids: CAISDVSNQPQHF.

The chain uses TRBV15 and TRBJ2-1; weak D call: TRBD2 (5 bases). In germline, CDR1 is LNHNV, CDR2 YYDKDF (reference sequence). The CDR3 length is 14 residues. With 5 bases removed from V and 8 bases from J, the gap between germline ends came to 16 bases. The chain's CDR3 is CATSVPGSTDEQFF. In DNA form, the CDR3 reads TGTGCCACCAGCGTGCCGGGATCGACCGATGAGCAGTTCTTC.

J is TRBJ2-7 and V is TRBV6-4; weak D call: TRBD1 (7 bases). V lost 2 bases and J lost 2, with 13 bases in between. Per the germline V gene, CDR1 is MRHNA and CDR2 is SNTAGT. This CDR3 has 15 residues. The DNA for the CDR3 is TGTGCCAGCAGTGACGCCAGGGGGGCTACCTACGAGCAGTACTTC. As protein: CASSDARGATYEQYF.

The count of this clone is one. The genes are TRBV28 and TRBJ1-5; D may be TRBD1 (6 bases). CDR1 is MDHEN, CDR2 SYDVKM, per germline. CDR3 size: 16 residues. V was pared by 6 bases and J by 7 bases, with 22 bases between. The CDR3 protein is CASRTLGGRGDQPQHF. Written as DNA, the CDR3 is TGTGCCAGCAGAACCTTGGGCGGCAGGGGAGACCAGCCCCAGCATTTT.

The CDR3 loop reads CASSSRTLHTEAFF. The CDR3 DNA reads TGTGCCAGCAGTTCACGGACGCTACACACTGAAGCTTTCTTT. This rearrangement joins TRBV6-5 to TRBJ1-1; no reliable D call. Germline CDR1 reads MNHEY; CDR2 reads SVGAGI. Trimming pared 4 bases from V and 3 bases from J, leaving 12 bases between. There are 14 residues in the CDR3.

This clone has ten or more counts. No DNA is shown, since the ends of the CDR3 on it are uncertain; the CDR3 is the one TCRdb lists. The chain has TRBV29-1 and TRBJ1-2; the table's D call TRBD1 went unverified against the DNA. Looked up from germline, CDR1 is SQVTM and CDR2 is ANQGSEA. Inclusive of both ends, the CDR3 amounts to 10 amino acids. This CDR3 reads CSVGFGAHTF.

V usage is TRBV5-1 and J usage is TRBJ2-1, with 10 bases identical to TRBD2. The CDR3 is made up of 16 amino acids. The germline V gene has CDR1 SGHRS and CDR2 YFSETQ. The V and J ends lost 4 bases and 7 bases, in that order; junction bases with no gene match: 11. DNA for the CDR3: TGCGCCAGCAGCGCCTCCCGGGCTAGCGGGAGAAATGAGCAGTTCTTC. This codes for CASSASRASGRNEQFF.

V is TRBV5-1 and J is TRBJ2-4; TRBD1 is a possible D gene (6 bases). Trimming pared 5 bases from V and 7 bases from J, leaving 25 bases between. The V gene's germline CDR1 is SGHRS and CDR2 YFSETQ. The CDR3 totals 17 residues. CDR3 sequence (DNA): TGCGCCAGCAGACAAAATACCGGGACAATGGAAGAGAACATTCAGTACTTC. Protein product: CASRQNTGTMEENIQYF.

This sequence joins TRBV5-4 and TRBJ2-7; 7 nucleotides line up with TRBD2. Germline V gene lookup returns CDR1 SGHNT and CDR2 YYREEE (reference sequence). This CDR3 has 14 amino acids. V was pared by 5 bases and J by 1 base, with 6 bases of the junction left unmatched. Here the CDR3 DNA reads TGTGCCAGCAGGATCTTCGGGAGGTCCTACGAGCAGTACTTC. This encodes CASRIFGRSYEQYF.

This clone was seen more than once but under ten times. The V and J genes are TRBV27 and TRBJ1-3, with D possibly matching TRBD1 (5 bases). CDR1 is MNHEY, CDR2 SMNVEV, per germline (reference sequence). The V end lost 2 bases, the J end lost 2 bases, and 13 bases lay between the germline ends. The CDR3 has 16 residues. CDR3 DNA: TGTGCCAGCAGTTTAAGTGCAGACAGCCCTGGAAACACCATATATTTT. Encoded protein: CASSLSADSPGNTIYF.

CDR3 amino acids: CASRPTPGLDVETQYF. CDR3 nucleotides: TGTGCCAGCAGACCTACACCGGGACTAGACGTGGAGACCCAGTACTTC. The V and J genes are TRBV2 and TRBJ2-5, with 8 bases that match TRBD2. The junction had 14 bases not matched to a gene; V was cut back by 6 bases and J by 5 bases. Germline V CDR1 and CDR2: SNHLY, FYNNEI. The CDR3 runs to 16 residues.

The chain has TRBV7-8 and TRBJ2-2, with TRBD2 matching 9 bases. Unmatched junction bases numbered 6, after V lost 0 bases and J lost 7 bases. CDR1 is SGHVS, CDR2 FQNEAQ, per germline. There are 16 residues in the CDR3. The CDR3 region has the DNA TGTGCCAGCAGCTTAGCTCGCGGGAGGGGGAGCGGGGAGCTGTTTTTT. Translated: CASSLARGRGSGELFF.

This clone was seen only a few times. The CDR3 region is CASSPPNRVGYTF. CDR3 sequence (DNA): TGTGCCAGTAGTCCACCAAACAGGGTTGGCTACACCTTC. This chain uses TRBV19 with TRBJ1-2; D might be TRBD1 (6 bases). V was clipped by 5 bases and J by 7 bases, with 14 bases between them. This CDR3 is built from 13 residues. Germline loops: CDR1 LNHDA, CDR2 SQIVND (reference sequence).

The chain is built from TRBV19 and TRBJ2-1; TRBD2 matches 13 bases. The CDR3 is 18 amino acids. Germline V gives CDR1 LNHDA, CDR2 SQIVND (reference sequence). Germline trimming cut 9 bases from V and 6 bases from J; bases unmatched to any gene: 17. The CDR3 coding sequence is TGTGCCAGCAAAGGACTAGCGGGGGCGAGAAGGCTTTCCAATGAGCAGTTCTTC. Translated, it gives CASKGLAGARRLSNEQFF. Using reference TRBV19 and TRBJ2-1 for the parts outside the CDR3, the full variable domain is DGGITQSPKYLFRKEGQNVTLSCEQNLNHDAMYWYRQDPGQGLRLIYYSQIVNDFQKGDIAEGYSVSREKKESFPLTVTSAQKNPTAFYLCASKGLAGARRLSNEQFFGPGTRLTVL.

V usage is TRBV28 and J usage is TRBJ2-7; D is perhaps TRBD1 (5 bases). V gave up 8 bases and J gave up 2 bases, with 22 bases separating them. CDR1 is MDHEN, CDR2 SYDVKM, per germline. CDR3 size: 16 residues. The CDR3 DNA follows: TGTGCCAGCCGAACAAGGGGTGGCAGGGCCGCCTACGAGCAGTACTTC. This gives the protein CASRTRGGRAAYEQYF.

Ten or more counts support this clone. This chain uses TRBV6-5 with TRBJ2-5, with 7 bases matching TRBD2. CDR1 is MNHEY and CDR2 is SVGAGI in the germline V gene. The CDR3 totals 14 residues. V dropped 2 bases and J dropped 3; count of bases not matched to a gene: 3. The CDR3 reads CASSYGGGKETQYF. Here the CDR3 DNA reads TGTGCCAGCAGTTACGGGGGAGGGAAAGAGACCCAGTACTTC.

V and J are TRBV14 and TRBJ2-5; possible D gene TRBD1, 6 bases. V lost 3 bases, J lost 1 base, and 15 bases lay in between. Germline CDR1 and CDR2: SGHDN and FVKESK. This CDR3 spans 16 amino acids. As DNA, the CDR3 is TGTGCCAGCAGCCAGAGAGGGACACCACCCCAAGAGACCCAGTACTTC. It specifies CASSQRGTPPQETQYF.

CDR3 sequence reads: CASGLVLSGRANEQFF. As DNA, the CDR3 is TGTGCTAGTGGTTTGGTACTCAGCGGGAGGGCCAATGAGCAGTTCTTC. The genes are TRBV12-5 and TRBJ2-1, with 10 bases aligning to TRBD2. The CDR3 runs to 16 residues. With 0 bases clipped from V and 6 bases from J, the junction kept 5 bases outside the gene matches. The germline gives CDR1 LGHNT, CDR2 FRNRAP.

The chain is built from TRBV19 and TRBJ2-2, with D perhaps given as TRBD1 or TRBD2 (5 bases each). Trimming shortened V by 7 bases and J by 7 bases, and 13 bases separated the two germline ends. Germline CDR1 and CDR2: LNHDA and SQIVND (reference sequence). The CDR3 runs to 13 residues. The CDR3 DNA is TGTGCCAGTATGAGGGAGAGGGGCGGGGAGCTGTTTTTT. Translated, it gives CASMRERGGELFF.

The rearrangement links TRBV6-1 to TRBJ2-7, with 11 bases aligning to TRBD1. This CDR3 contains 15 residues. Germline V CDR1 and CDR2: MNHNS, SASEGT. Trimming at V came to 5 bases and at J to 6 bases, leaving 9 bases not matched to a gene. CDR3 DNA sequence: TGTGCCAGCAGTCCCCGGACAGGGGGCTTTCCCGAGCAGTACTTC. It is translated as CASSPRTGGFPEQYF.

This clone was observed a handful of times. The chain combines TRBV10-3 with TRBJ2-3; 11 positions match TRBD2. The germline gives CDR1 ENHRY, CDR2 SYGVKD. The trim removed 5 bases at V and 4 bases at J, leaving 5 bases unmatched. The CDR3 runs 15 residues. CDR3 coding DNA: TGTGCCATCAGTCGACTAGCGGGATTATCAGATACGCAGTATTTT. This encodes CAISRLAGLSDTQYF.

This clone was picked up one time. The chain carries TRBV4-1 and TRBJ2-5, with 11 bases identical to TRBD2. The J call may not be correct, given that the DNA end is closer to TRBJ2-7. The CDR3 is 15 amino acids. Germline V CDR1 and CDR2: MGHRA, YSYEKL. The CDR3 DNA follows: TGCGCCAGCAGCCGGAATAGCGGGAGGGCCGACGAGCAGTACTTC. It specifies CASSRNSGRADEQYF.

The chain employs TRBV29-1 and TRBJ2-7, with D perhaps matching TRBD1 or TRBD2 (6 bases each). Germline CDR1 reads SQVTM; CDR2 reads ANQGSEA. The CDR3 is 14 amino acids. CDR3 DNA: TGCAGTGCCCTCTCGGGGGCCTCCACGGGCGAGCAGTACTTC. It is translated as CSALSGASTGEQYF.

As regards this clone: Other DNA sequences in the sample encode the same CDR3. This chain joins TRBV28 and TRBJ2-2; D is uncertain. CDR3 length equals 14 residues. Trimming removed 4 bases from V and 1 base from J, with 7 bases in between. Germline assignment: CDR1 MDHEN and CDR2 SYDVKM. The CDR3 DNA is TGTGCCAGCAGTTCGGGCCAGAACACCGGGGAGCTGTTTTTT. Its protein product is CASSSGQNTGELFF.